This TCR beta chain was recorded in a study of regulatory T cells in long-lasting Graves disease. Overall study results and limits: Under persistent disease, TRBV28, TRBJ1-2 and TRBJ2-5 were used preferentially.

The time point denotes: newly diagnosed GD, antithyroid drugs for less than 3 months. PBMCs were the source of the RNA used for TCR sequencing. Germline V gene lookup returns CDR1 SQVTM and CDR2 ANQGSEA. This CDR3 is built from 10 residues. V lost 5 bases to trimming and J lost 6 bases, with 4 bases between them. At least ten counts were recorded for this clonotype. Its cognate antigen is unknown. Building of the TCR beta libraries involved iRepertoire HTBI primers and Arm-PCR of CDR3 regions. In the source study's methods: Across samples, 50 to 75 TRBV and about 13 TRBJ segments were found. TCRdb re-called the multiplex PCR reads through MiXCR, storing one row per CDR3 protein. It is TCRdb's table, rather than the study itself, that gives the V and J calls and clone size. The sample shows over 200,000 distinct CDR3 sequences, about 18% of them seen only once. The data were also submitted as part of a second study, on T cells in Graves' hyperthyroidism and ophthalmopathy. From that study: For the diagnoses, clinical symptoms, serum thyroxine and TRAb, thyroid ultrasound and orbital computed tomography were used.

The chain joins TRBV29-1 to TRBJ2-2; no definite D call. This sample comprised peripheral blood mononuclear cells (PBMCs), obtained at new diagnosis, from a patient treated with antithyroid drugs. The sequence was obtained from a woman in her twenties or thirties with Graves disease. CDR3 sequence (DNA): TGCAGCGTTTATGCCGGGGAGCTGTTTTTT. This translates into CSVYAGELFF.